A single sample gave rise to the 30 T cell receptor beta chains below, sequenced in a study of neurological immune-mediated disorders. TCRdb re-analysed the 5' RACE reads in MiXCR, keeping a single row per CDR3 protein. This sample has 45,000 to 70,000 distinct CDR3 sequences, with approximately 4% found just once. Sequencing used PBMCs. All receptors derive from a man between 45 and 60 years old with multiple sclerosis.

Worth noting for this clonotype: Germline is not matched at one junction end, which may reflect a read error. The chain joins TRBV5-1 to TRBJ1-6; a weak D match, TRBD1 (5 bases). This CDR3 is built from 15 residues. Germline CDR1 SGHRS, CDR2 YFSETQ. Here the CDR3 reads CASSPRVRGNSPLNF. CDR3 DNA: TGCGCCAGCAGCCCCCGGGTGAGGGGAAATTCACCCCTCAACTTT.

This chain uses TRBV5-6 with TRBJ2-5; D ambiguous. V dropped 4 bases and J dropped 7 bases, with 17 bases sitting between them. The CDR3 contains 14 residues. Germline CDR1 is SGHDT and CDR2 is YYEEEE. CDR3 coding DNA: TGTGCCAGCAGCCGCGGTGATTCAAGTGGGACCCAGTACTTC. Translated, it gives CASSRGDSSGTQYF.

In this sample, this clonotype turned up many times. This chain uses TRBV5-1 with TRBJ2-3, with D possibly being TRBD2 (5 bases). Germline-derived CDR1 and CDR2 are SGHRS and YFSETQ. The CDR3 sequence is 13 residues long. V dropped 0 bases and J dropped 6 bases, with 8 bases sitting between them. Here the CDR3 reads CASSLGERDTQYF. The CDR3 DNA is TGCGCCAGCAGCTTGGGGGAGAGGGATACGCAGTATTTT.

The rearrangement links TRBV11-2 to TRBJ2-7; D is unresolved. V was pared by 0 bases and J by 4 bases, with 7 bases between. Germline CDR1 is SGHAT and CDR2 is FQNNGV. This CDR3 contains 13 residues. The CDR3 spells CASSLDRYYEQYF. CDR3 sequence (DNA): TGTGCCAGCAGCTTAGACAGATATTACGAGCAGTACTTC.

The table lists this clonotype with many counts. The rearrangement joins TRBV5-1 to TRBJ2-2; D uncertain. The CDR3 is made up of 13 amino acids. With 5 bases removed from V and 0 bases from J, the gap between germline ends came to 5 bases. Per the germline V gene, CDR1 is SGHRS and CDR2 is YFSETQ. CDR3 DNA: TGCGCCAGCAGGGCGGCGAACACCGGGGAGCTGTTTTTT. This encodes CASRAANTGELFF.

Ten or more counts support this clonotype. The CDR3 nucleotides are TGTGCCAGCAGCTTAAGGCGGACAGGATTGAACACTGAAGCTTTCTTT. Encoded protein: CASSLRRTGLNTEAFF. The V gene is TRBV7-2, the J gene TRBJ1-1, with TRBD1 matching over 7 bases. Germline V CDR1 and CDR2: SGHTA, FQGNSA. With 2 bases clipped from V and 0 bases from J, the junction kept 6 bases outside the gene matches. This CDR3 spans 16 amino acids.

This chain's CDR3 is CASSPPEGPSYNEQFF. The CDR3 DNA follows: TGTGCCAGCTCACCACCAGAAGGTCCCTCCTACAATGAGCAGTTCTTC. V usage is TRBV18 and J usage is TRBJ2-1, with no clear D. V dropped 0 bases and J dropped 0 bases, with 9 bases sitting between them. The germline V gene has CDR1 KGHSH and CDR2 LQKENI. This CDR3 comprises 16 residues.

In this sample, this clonotype turned up many times. CDR3 sequence (DNA): TGTGCCAGCAGCTTGGTCGTAGCGTGGAATGAGCAGTTCTTC. Its protein is CASSLVVAWNEQFF. The chain recombines TRBV5-5 with TRBJ2-1; a weak D match, TRBD2 (5 bases). This CDR3 is built from 14 residues. V was cut by 0 bases and J by 7 bases, with 11 bases left in between. Germline-derived CDR1 and CDR2 are SGHKS and YYEKEE (reference sequence).

This clonotype was detected many times. This chain links TRBV5-1 with TRBJ2-2, with no clear D. CDR1 and CDR2 (germline): SGHRS, YFSETQ. V was shortened by 2 bases and J by 0 bases, with 8 bases between the two germline ends. CDR3 length: 15 amino acids. In nucleotides, the CDR3 is TGCGCCAGCAGCTTATGGCAGCCGAACACCGGGGAGCTGTTTTTT. It yields the protein CASSLWQPNTGELFF.

This clonotype was observed a handful of times. The rearrangement links TRBV7-3 to TRBJ2-7, with 13 bases fitting TRBD2. CDR3 length: 17 residues. Germline-derived CDR1 and CDR2 are SGHTA and FQGTGA. The J segment lost 3 bases and the V segment lost 5 bases, leaving 10 bases of the junction unmatched. CDR3 region: CASSPGLAGVVGYEQYF. The DNA for the CDR3 is TGTGCCAGCAGCCCCGGACTAGCGGGAGTGGTAGGCTACGAGCAGTACTTC. Variable domain in full (rest from reference TRBV7-3 and TRBJ2-7): GAGVSQTPSNKVTEKGKYVELRCDPISGHTALYWYRQSLGQGPEFLIYFQGTGAADDSGLPNDRFFAVRPEGSVSTLKIQRTERGDSAVYLCASSPGLAGVVGYEQYFGPGTRLTVT.

This clonotype was seen repeatedly, ten times or more. The chain couples TRBV7-2 to TRBJ2-3; no clear D. V dropped 10 bases and J dropped 1 base, with 9 bases sitting between them. The CDR3 covers 12 residues. Germline CDR1 SGHTA, CDR2 FQGNSA. CDR3 loop: CATEDRTDTQYF. CDR3 nucleotides: TGTGCCACCGAGGACCGCACAGATACGCAGTATTTT. Full variable domain (remainder filled in from reference TRBV7-2 and TRBJ2-3): GAGVSQSPSNKVTEKGKDVELRCDPISGHTALYWYRQSLGQGLEFLIYFQGNSAPDKSGLPSDRFSAERTGGSVSTLTIQRTQQEDSAVYLCATEDRTDTQYFGPGTRLTVL.

Ten or more counts support this clonotype. This chain joins TRBV6-4 and TRBJ2-2; no clear D gene. Trimming stripped 3 bases from V and 5 bases from J, with 7 bases between. Germline CDR1 reads MRHNA; CDR2 reads SNTAGT. The CDR3 contains 13 residues. The CDR3 reads CASSESETGELFF. As DNA, the CDR3 is TGTGCCAGCAGTGAGTCTGAGACCGGGGAGCTGTTTTTT.

This clonotype showed up just a few times. The chain carries TRBV20-1 and TRBJ2-7; TRBD2 might be the D (5 bases). V gave up 2 bases and J gave up 7 bases, with 18 bases separating them. The CDR3 runs 14 residues. Germline assignment: CDR1 DFQATT and CDR2 SNEGSKA (reference sequence). The CDR3 nucleotides read TGCAGTGCTAGAAGCGGAGGCATTACGTTGGAGCAGTACTTC. It encodes CSARSGGITLEQYF.

This clonotype was picked up many times. J is TRBJ2-3 and V is TRBV7-9, with 8 nucleotides matching TRBD1. The CDR3 consists of 15 residues. Germline trimming cut 6 bases from V and 3 bases from J; bases unmatched to any gene: 8. In germline, CDR1 is SEHNR, CDR2 FQNEAQ (reference sequence). CDR3 amino acids: CASRSGTGLTDTQYF. CDR3 in DNA: TGTGCCAGCAGATCCGGGACAGGACTAACAGATACGCAGTATTTT.

This clonotype came up many times. The CDR3 sequence: CASSSDTYEQYF. The CDR3 DNA is TGCGCCAGCAGCTCTGACACCTACGAGCAGTACTTC. V gene TRBV5-1 combines with J gene TRBJ2-7, with D unresolved. Germline V gives CDR1 SGHRS, CDR2 YFSETQ. The ends were cut back, 3 bases at V and 2 bases at J, with 6 bases in the middle. CDR3 length: 12 amino acids.

This clonotype was seen at least ten times. The chain carries TRBV13 and TRBJ2-7; maybe TRBD2 (5 bases). The V end lost 2 bases, the J end lost 5 bases, and 10 bases lay between the germline ends. This CDR3 contains 13 residues. Germline CDR1 is PRHDT and CDR2 is FYEKMQ (reference sequence). The CDR3 is CASSLFEGDEQYF. The CDR3 coding sequence is TGTGCCAGCAGCTTATTTGAGGGAGACGAGCAGTACTTC.

This clonotype was seen at least ten times. DNA of the CDR3: TGTGCCAGCAGTGAAAATAGTGGGACCGGGGAGCTGTTTTTT. This codes for CASSENSGTGELFF. This chain links TRBV6-5 with TRBJ2-2; D unresolved. V lost 5 bases, J lost 5 bases, and 12 bases lay in between. From germline, CDR1 is MNHEY and CDR2 SVGAGI. The length of the CDR3 is 14 residues.

There are many counts of this clonotype. This rearrangement joins TRBV14 to TRBJ2-1, with TRBD2 matching over 9 bases. Germline V gene data show CDR1 as SGHDN and CDR2 as FVKESK. This CDR3 is built from 16 residues. Unmatched junction bases numbered 11, after V lost 6 bases and J lost 5 bases. The CDR3 is CASSRLAADINNEQFF. The CDR3 DNA reads as TGTGCCAGCAGTCGACTAGCGGCGGATATTAACAATGAGCAGTTCTTC.

Many counts were recorded for this clonotype. This chain links TRBV30 with TRBJ1-1; D not certain. The CDR3 covers 13 residues. V lost 2 bases to trimming and J lost 0 bases, with 7 bases between them. Germline CDR1 is GTSNPN and CDR2 is SVGIG (reference sequence). CDR3 sequence reads: CAWSWEVNTEAFF. The CDR3 coding sequence is TGTGCCTGGAGTTGGGAGGTGAACACTGAAGCTTTCTTT.

At least ten counts were recorded for this clonotype. V gene TRBV10-3 combines with J gene TRBJ2-7, with 7 bases lining up with TRBD1. The germline gives CDR1 ENHRY, CDR2 SYGVKD. V gave up 0 bases and J gave up 0 bases; unmatched junction bases: 5. The CDR3 loop spans 16 amino acids. CDR3 bases: TGTGCCATCAGTGAGTCGGGGGACAGTTTCTCCTACGAGCAGTACTTC. Protein: CAISESGDSFSYEQYF.

This clonotype has at least ten counts. The V gene is TRBV7-9, the J gene TRBJ2-7, with TRBD1 matching 8 bases. CDR3 size: 12 residues. Trimming cost V 6 bases and J 6 bases; bases outside gene matches: 4. CDR1 and CDR2 from the germline V gene are SEHNR and FQNEAQ (reference sequence). CDR3 residues: CASSSGGAEQYF. The CDR3 DNA reads as TGTGCCAGCAGTTCAGGGGGCGCCGAGCAGTACTTC.

Sample share makes this clonotype medium-sized. One end of the junction does not line up with germline, which may come from a read error. The chain combines TRBV4-1 with TRBJ1-4; maybe TRBD1 (5 bases). The CDR3 is made up of 15 amino acids. CDR1 and CDR2 (germline): MGHRA, YSYEKL. CDR3 nucleotide sequence: TGCGCCAGCAGCCATTCAGGGAGTTCTAAAGAAAAACTGTTTTTT. It is translated as CASSHSGSSKEKLFF.

The sample holds many counts of this clonotype. The chain recombines TRBV5-1 with TRBJ1-1; 7 positions match TRBD1. Germline V lookup: CDR1 SGHRS, CDR2 YFSETQ. The V gene end was trimmed by 4 bases and the J gene end by 4 bases; junction bases not matched to a gene: 16. CDR3 length equals 17 residues. The CDR3 DNA sequence: TGCGCCAGCAGCCAAACAGGGGCGGCATCGAGAAGCACTGAAGCTTTCTTT. This encodes CASSQTGAASRSTEAFF.

This rearrangement joins TRBV27 to TRBJ1-5; D may be TRBD1 (5 bases). The CDR3 consists of 15 residues. Germline CDR1 and CDR2: MNHEY and SMNVEV (reference sequence). The V end was cut by 6 bases, the J end by 3 bases, with 15 bases between. This CDR3 is CASSQTGTLNQPQHF. CDR3 nucleotides: TGTGCCAGCAGCCAGACCGGGACCCTCAATCAGCCCCAGCATTTT.

Points on this clonotype: A junction boundary mismatches the germline segment, possibly from a read error. The V gene is TRBV20-1, the J gene TRBJ1-5; 9 bases align to TRBD1. Germline CDR1 and CDR2: DFQATT and SNEGSKA (reference sequence). The CDR3 consists of 13 residues. The CDR3 DNA sequence: TGCAGTGCTACAGGGACAGGGTACCAGCCCCAGAATTTT. This codes for CSATGTGYQPQNF.

The chain is built from TRBV14 and TRBJ1-4; D perhaps matches TRBD1 (5 bases). The CDR3 has 15 amino acids. CDR1 is SGHDN, CDR2 FVKESK, per germline. The germline V and J ends were trimmed by 1 base and 7 bases, with 13 bases remaining between them. CDR3 loop: CASSQAPQGREKLFF. The CDR3 DNA reads TGTGCCAGCAGCCAAGCCCCCCAGGGTCGTGAAAAACTGTTTTTT. Combining the CDR3 with reference TRBV14 and TRBJ1-4 gives the whole variable domain EAGVTQFPSHSVIEKGQTVTLRCDPISGHDNLYWYRRVMGKEIKFLLHFVKESKQDESGMPNNRFLAERTGGTYSTLKVQPAELEDSGVYFCASSQAPQGREKLFFGSGTQLSVL.

This clonotype showed up just a few times. A much larger clone differs by one base, so this may be a read error. V and J are TRBV15 and TRBJ1-5; the D gene is possibly TRBD1 (5 bases). The ends were cut back, 0 bases at V and 1 base at J, with 13 bases in the middle. The V gene's germline CDR1 is LNHNV and CDR2 YYDKDF (reference sequence). The CDR3 totals 17 residues. The CDR3 coding sequence is TGTGCCACCAGCAGAGAATCCGCAGGGAAAAGCAATCAGCCCCAGCATTTT. It specifies CATSRESAGKSNQPQHF.

This clonotype has just a few counts. The chain links TRBV29-1 to TRBJ2-3; TRBD2 is a possible D gene (5 bases). Germline CDR1 reads SQVTM; CDR2 reads ANQGSEA. V lost 0 bases and J 4 bases, leaving 20 bases between the germline ends. This CDR3 region has 17 residues. In DNA form, the CDR3 reads TGCAGCGTTGAAGACGGCGATAGGGTCGTCGGGGCAGATACGCAGTATTTT. It translates to CSVEDGDRVVGADTQYF.

This clonotype was observed many times. The gene calls are TRBV29-1 and TRBJ2-7; D is uncertain. Germline V gene data show CDR1 as SQVTM and CDR2 as ANQGSEA. V gave up 4 bases and J gave up 2 bases, with 12 bases separating them. This CDR3 comprises 13 residues. The CDR3 reads CSVVSTGTYEQYF. The CDR3 bases are TGCAGCGTTGTTTCTACCGGCACCTACGAGCAGTACTTC.

This clonotype was recorded many times. CDR3 sequence: CASSLQYRGNNQPQHF. CDR3 bases: TGTGCCAGCAGTTTACAGTACAGGGGGAACAATCAGCCCCAGCATTTT. The genes are TRBV28 and TRBJ1-5; 8 bases agree with TRBD1. J lost 3 bases, V lost 2 bases, and 6 bases had no gene match. This CDR3 contains 16 residues. Germline CDR1 reads MDHEN; CDR2 reads SYDVKM.